One and the same sample provided the 19 T cell receptor beta chains below, sequenced in a study of lung T cells in sarcoidosis with Löfgren's syndrome. TCRdb passed the reads through MiXCR, listing each CDR3 protein once. The sample carries some 65,000 distinct CDR3 sequences, about 20% recorded once. The sample comprised CD4+ T cells from PBMCs. The receptors derive from a human donor with sarcoidosis (Löfgren's syndrome or another form), or a control subject (not recorded which).

This clonotype was recorded many times. V gene TRBV29-1 combines with J gene TRBJ2-3, with 10 nucleotides matching TRBD2. CDR1 is SQVTM, CDR2 ANQGSEA, per germline. V was clipped by 4 bases and J by 0 bases; unmatched bases: 4. The CDR3 contains 15 residues. The CDR3 DNA reads TGCAGCGTTGGCGCTAGCGGGAGCAGCACAGATACGCAGTATTTT. Encoded protein: CSVGASGSSTDTQYF.

The V and J genes are TRBV18 and TRBJ1-2; D is unresolved. Trimming pared 3 bases from V and 3 bases from J, leaving 11 bases between. Germline V lookup: CDR1 KGHSH, CDR2 LQKENI. The CDR3 totals 14 residues. The CDR3 loop is CASSPDVMDYGYTF. The CDR3, as DNA: TGTGCCAGCTCACCGGACGTGATGGACTATGGCTACACCTTC.

The rearrangement links TRBV30 to TRBJ2-7, with TRBD1 matching over 8 bases. Unmatched junction bases numbered 2, after V lost 1 base and J lost 6 bases. The CDR3 has 12 residues. From germline, CDR1 is GTSNPN and CDR2 SVGIG (reference sequence). DNA for the CDR3: TGTGCCTGGAGTGGGACAGGGAGCGAGCAGTACTTC. Residues: CAWSGTGSEQYF. Variable domain in full (rest from reference TRBV30 and TRBJ2-7): SQTIHQWPATLVQPVGSPLSLECTVEGTSNPNLYWYRQAAGRGLQLLFYSVGIGQISSEVPQNLSASRPQDRQFILSSKKLLLSDSGFYLCAWSGTGSEQYFGPGTRLTVT.

This clonotype was picked up many times. This sequence joins TRBV5-8 and TRBJ2-5; TRBD1 is a possible D gene (6 bases). This CDR3 region has 14 residues. Trimming shortened V by 2 bases and J by 1 base, and 9 bases separated the two germline ends. In germline, CDR1 is SGHTS, CDR2 YDEGEE. CDR3 in DNA: TGTGCCAGCAGCTTCGGACAGATCCAAGAGACCCAGTACTTC. Amino acids: CASSFGQIQETQYF. Full variable domain (missing parts from reference TRBV5-8 and TRBJ2-5): EAGVTQSPTHLIKTRGQQATLRCSPISGHTSVYWYQQALGLGLQFLLWYDEGEERNRGNFPPRFSGRQFPNYSSELNVNALELEDSALYLCASSFGQIQETQYFGPGTRLLVL.

The rearrangement joins TRBV5-1 to TRBJ2-1; weak D call: TRBD2 (5 bases). From germline, CDR1 is SGHRS and CDR2 YFSETQ. There are 13 residues in the CDR3. Trimming shortened V by 2 bases and J by 8 bases, and 11 bases separated the two germline ends. CDR3 DNA sequence: TGCGCCAGCAGCTTTCGAGGGTTCGATGAGCAGTTCTTC. The encoded protein is CASSFRGFDEQFF.

This chain joins TRBV2 and TRBJ1-2; perhaps TRBD1 as D (6 bases). The CDR3 totals 14 residues. Trimming left V 6 bases short and J 1 base short, with 12 bases between. CDR1 SNHLY and CDR2 FYNNEI come from the germline V gene. In DNA form, the CDR3 reads TGTGCCAGCAGACAGGGAGTGAGTAACTATGGCTACACCTTC. Translating gives CASRQGVSNYGYTF.

Here the CDR3 DNA reads TGTGCCAGCAGCCAGGGAGCGGGGGGACCAGATACGCAGTATTTT. It encodes CASSQGAGGPDTQYF. This chain links TRBV7-9 with TRBJ2-3; 9 bases agree with TRBD2. CDR3 length equals 15 residues. Germline CDR1 and CDR2: SEHNR and FQNEAQ (reference sequence). V shed 5 bases, J shed 4 bases, and the junction held 7 bases outside the gene matches. Drawing the rest from reference TRBV7-9 and TRBJ2-3, the complete variable domain is DTGVSQNPRHKITKRGQNVTFRCDPISEHNRLYWYRQTLGQGPEFLTYFQNEAQLEKSRLLSDRFSAERPKGSFSTLEIQRTEQGDSAMYLCASSQGAGGPDTQYFGPGTRLTVL.

This clonotype was recorded many times. This chain connects TRBV7-2 to TRBJ1-1; possibly TRBD1 for D (6 bases). Germline V gene lookup returns CDR1 SGHTA and CDR2 FQGNSA. The CDR3 contains 13 residues. V was trimmed by 6 bases and J by 3 bases, leaving 11 bases between them. CDR3 region: CASSYRVHTEAFF. The CDR3 DNA follows: TGTGCCAGCAGTTACAGGGTCCACACTGAAGCTTTCTTT.

Many counts were recorded for this clonotype. The chain couples TRBV20-1 to TRBJ2-5, with 7 bases fitting TRBD2. V trimming: 0 bases; J trimming: 1 base; junction bases outside the gene matches: 5. The germline gives CDR1 DFQATT, CDR2 SNEGSKA (reference sequence). This CDR3 spans 15 amino acids. The CDR3: CSARDLTSSQETQYF. CDR3 DNA sequence: TGCAGTGCTAGAGACCTGACTAGCAGCCAAGAGACCCAGTACTTC.

On this clonotype: Just one base apart from a much larger clone, this may be a read error. V gene TRBV28 combines with J gene TRBJ1-2; 10 bases match TRBD1. Germline V lookup: CDR1 MDHEN, CDR2 SYDVKM. This CDR3 is 14 amino acids long. DNA of the CDR3: TGTGCCAGCAGGACAGGGGGCAAGGACTATGGCTACGCCTTC. This sequence encodes CASRTGGKDYGYAF.

On this clonotype itself: This sequence may be a read error, since a much larger clone differs from it by one base. The chain recombines TRBV20-1 with TRBJ1-5; tentatively, D is TRBD1 (5 bases). This CDR3 comprises 15 residues. Germline V gene data show CDR1 as DFQATT and CDR2 as SNEGSKA (reference sequence). The germline V and J ends were trimmed by 6 bases and 0 bases, with 15 bases remaining between them. As DNA, the CDR3 is TGCAGTGCGAGGGGCAGGGTCTATAGCAATCAGCCCCAGCATTTT. The encoded protein is CSARGRVYSNQPQHF.

The V gene is TRBV7-9, the J gene TRBJ2-5; TRBD1 matches 9 bases. CDR1 is SEHNR, CDR2 FQNEAQ, per germline (reference sequence). V trimming: 3 bases; J trimming: 3 bases; junction bases outside the gene matches: 5. There are 15 residues in the CDR3. The CDR3 is CASSFARTGEETQYF. In DNA form, the CDR3 reads TGTGCCAGCAGCTTTGCCCGGACAGGGGAAGAGACCCAGTACTTC.

This clonotype appeared a single time. A much larger clonotype is one base distant, so this may be a read error. The V call is TRBV7-8, the J call TRBJ1-1; no definite D call. Germline V gene data show CDR1 as SGHVS and CDR2 as FQNEAQ. The CDR3 spans 14 residues. The CDR3 here is CASSNGISNTETFF. For the CDR3, the DNA is TGTGCCAGCAGCAACGGGATATCGAACACTGAAACTTTCTTT.

In this sample, this clonotype turned up many times. The V and J genes are TRBV6-1 and TRBJ1-2, with TRBD1 identical over 7 bases. Trimming removed 7 bases from V and 11 bases from J; junction bases left unmatched: 13. This CDR3 is 13 amino acids long. The V gene's germline CDR1 is MNHNS and CDR2 SASEGT. Here the CDR3 DNA reads TGTGCCAGCAATAGGAAAGGACAGGCTGGTTACACCTTC. Translated: CASNRKGQAGYTF.

The chain is built from TRBV7-9 and TRBJ2-5; 10 bases line up with TRBD2. The germline gives CDR1 SEHNR, CDR2 FQNEAQ (reference sequence). The trim removed 6 bases at V and 5 bases at J, leaving 12 bases unmatched. This CDR3 region has 16 residues. The CDR3 DNA reads TGTGCCAGCAGTTTTCAGGGGACTAGCGTGCGTGAGACCCAGTACTTC. Amino acid sequence: CASSFQGTSVRETQYF. Filled out from reference TRBV7-9 and TRBJ2-5, the complete variable domain reads DTGVSQNPRHKITKRGQNVTFRCDPISEHNRLYWYRQTLGQGPEFLTYFQNEAQLEKSRLLSDRFSAERPKGSFSTLEIQRTEQGDSAMYLCASSFQGTSVRETQYFGPGTRLLVL.

At least ten counts were recorded for this clonotype. At one end the junction does not follow the germline gene, possibly because of a read error. The V and J genes are TRBV7-7 and TRBJ1-5; no firm D call. This CDR3 contains 15 residues. Germline CDR1 is SSHAT and CDR2 is FNYEAQ (reference sequence). The CDR3 DNA reads TGTGCTAGCAGCTTAGACCCCTCGGTTGATCAGCCCCAGCATTTT. It specifies CASSLDPSVDQPQHF.

This clonotype was picked up many times. The chain recombines TRBV6-1 with TRBJ1-2, with TRBD1 identical over 8 bases. CDR1 is MNHNS and CDR2 is SASEGT in the germline V gene. The trim removed 5 bases at V and 0 bases at J, leaving 5 bases unmatched. The CDR3 has 15 residues. The CDR3 DNA reads TGTGCCAGCAGTTTCCTGACAGGGGCTAACTATGGCTACACCTTC. Translated, it gives CASSFLTGANYGYTF.

This clonotype was picked up many times. This chain joins TRBV4-3 and TRBJ2-7; 7 nucleotides agree with TRBD2. V lost 2 bases to trimming and J lost 3 bases; unmatched junction nucleotides: 4. The germline gives CDR1 LGHNA, CDR2 YSLEER. CDR3 length equals 14 residues. The CDR3: CASSQRAGSYEQYF. The CDR3 bases are TGCGCCAGCAGCCAACGAGCGGGGAGCTACGAGCAGTACTTC.

In this sample, this clonotype turned up many times. This sequence joins TRBV20-1 and TRBJ1-3; no definite D call. The V end was cut by 0 bases, the J end by 4 bases, with 1 base between. Germline-derived CDR1 and CDR2 are DFQATT and SNEGSKA (reference sequence). CDR3 length: 11 amino acids. CDR3 DNA: TGCAGTGCTAGAGAGGGAAACACCATATATTTT. Encoded protein: CSAREGNTIYF.